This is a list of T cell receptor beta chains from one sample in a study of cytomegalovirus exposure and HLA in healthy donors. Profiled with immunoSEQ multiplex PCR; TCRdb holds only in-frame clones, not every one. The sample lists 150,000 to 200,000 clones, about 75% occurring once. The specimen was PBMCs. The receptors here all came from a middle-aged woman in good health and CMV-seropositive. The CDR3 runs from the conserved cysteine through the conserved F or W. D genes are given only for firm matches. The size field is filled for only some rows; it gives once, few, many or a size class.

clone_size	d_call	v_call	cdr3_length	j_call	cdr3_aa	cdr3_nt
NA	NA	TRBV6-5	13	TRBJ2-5	CASRGTSQETQYF	TGTGCCAGCAGGGGGACATCCCAAGAGACCCAGTACTTC
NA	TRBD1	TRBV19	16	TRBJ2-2	CASSIDGQANTGELFF	TGTGCCAGTAGTATAGACGGACAGGCGAACACCGGGGAGCTGTTTTTT
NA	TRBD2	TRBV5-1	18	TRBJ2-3	CASSPVPSGAGRGDTQYF	TGCGCCAGCAGCCCGGTCCCTAGCGGGGCAGGAAGGGGAGATACGCAGTATTTT
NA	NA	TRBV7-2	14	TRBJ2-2	CASTLGGSTGELFF	TGTGCCAGCACGCTTGGGGGGAGTACCGGGGAGCTGTTTTTT
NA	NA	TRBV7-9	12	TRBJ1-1	CASSYGRVGAFF	TGTGCCAGCAGCTACGGGAGGGTGGGTGCTTTCTTT
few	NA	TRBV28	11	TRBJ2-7	CASSFAYEQYF	TGTGCCAGCAGTTTCGCCTACGAGCAGTACTTC
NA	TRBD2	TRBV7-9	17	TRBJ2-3	CASSSGLAGTSTDTQYF	TGTGCCAGCAGCTCAGGGCTAGCGGGGACTAGCACAGATACGCAGTATTTT
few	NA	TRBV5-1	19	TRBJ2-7	CASSLPVGLADKPLYEQYF	TGCGCCAGCAGCTTGCCGGTCGGCCTAGCTGACAAACCCCTATACGAGCAGTACTTC
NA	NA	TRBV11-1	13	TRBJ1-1	CASSRTGNTEAFF	TGTGCCAGCAGCCGTACAGGGAACACTGAAGCTTTCTTT
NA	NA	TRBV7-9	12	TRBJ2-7	CASSQSHGEQYF	TGTGCCAGCAGCCAATCCCACGGCGAGCAGTACTTC
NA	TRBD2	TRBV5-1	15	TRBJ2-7	CASSLVAGGTHEQYF	TGCGCCAGCAGCTTGGTGGCGGGAGGGACCCACGAGCAGTACTTC
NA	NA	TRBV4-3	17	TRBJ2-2	CASSPRGLASNTGELFF	TGCGCCAGCAGCCCGAGGGGGCTAGCGAGTAACACCGGGGAGCTGTTTTTT
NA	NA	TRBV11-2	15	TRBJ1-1	CASSLRAGPESEAFF	TGTGCCAGCAGCTTAAGGGCAGGGCCAGAATCTGAAGCTTTCTTT
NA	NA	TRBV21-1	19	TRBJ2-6	CASSPDRPPPSSGANVLTF	TGTGCCAGCAGCCCGGACAGACCGCCCCCTTCATCTGGGGCCAACGTCCTGACTTTC
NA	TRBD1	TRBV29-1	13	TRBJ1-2	CSSEGQGAYGYTF	TGCAGCTCAGAGGGACAGGGGGCTTACGGCTACACCTTC
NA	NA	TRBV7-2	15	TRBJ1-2	CASSLALGDNYGYTF	TGTGCCAGCAGCTTAGCGCTAGGGGATAACTATGGCTACACCTTC
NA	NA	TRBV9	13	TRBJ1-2	CASSVDLGDGYTF	TGTGCCAGCAGCGTAGATTTGGGAGATGGCTACACCTTC